This T cell receptor (beta chain) was retrieved from a study of cytomegalovirus exposure and HLA in healthy donors. Study background: In terms of ancestry, the Caucasian-associated cluster contained about 81% of the 300 to 400 genotyped donors.

This clone has more than one count but fewer than ten. Its target is unknown. With 60 Vbeta and 13 Jbeta primers, the PCR was carried out. The table came from immunoSEQ multiplex PCR; TCRdb's copy has only in-frame clones and leaves some out. The sample includes about 140,000 clones, around 78% seen only once; the top ten take about 2.2%. V was trimmed by 0 bases and J by 0 bases, leaving 13 bases between them. Germline lookup yields CDR1 SGHDT and CDR2 YYEEEE. This CDR3 has 17 residues. Whole-study findings and limits: The number of N-insertions in an Asian-associated ancestry cluster was reportedly below the roughly 660-donor mean in a later analysis.

This sequence was found in a woman under 30 in good health and CMV-seropositive. This chain uses TRBV5-6 with TRBJ2-4, with D possibly TRBD1 on 6 matching bases. Sequenced: PBMCs. The CDR3 sequence: CASSLVPGDLAKNIQYF. In nucleotides, the CDR3 is TGTGCCAGCAGCTTGGTACCAGGGGATCTAGCCAAAAACATTCAGTACTTC. Full variable domain (remainder filled in from reference TRBV5-6 and TRBJ2-4): DAGVTQSPTHLIKTRGQQVTLRCSPKSGHDTVSWYQQALGQGPQFIFQYYEEEERQRGNFPDRFSGHQFPNYSSELNVNALLLGDSALYLCASSLVPGDLAKNIQYFGAGTRLSVL.